Presented here are 26 T cell receptor beta chains from one specimen sequenced in a study of blood T cell repertoires in COVID-19. Sequencing was performed with immunoSEQ multiplex PCR; in TCRdb, only in-frame clones are kept and a portion is missing. Seen here are 220,000 or so clones, 82% observed once, and the top ten hold 3% to 3.5%. The sample taken for sequencing was PBMCs or T cells enriched from blood (not recorded which). The origin of the receptors is an older woman who had recovered from COVID-19.

V is TRBV5-4 and J is TRBJ2-5, with TRBD1 identical over 9 bases. Germline lookup yields CDR1 SGHNT and CDR2 YYREEE (reference sequence). After removal of 3 bases from V and 5 bases from J, the junction contained 11 bases not matched to a gene. This CDR3 contains 16 residues. The chain's CDR3 is CASSSKVGTGKETQYF. As DNA, the CDR3 is TGTGCCAGCAGCTCAAAAGTTGGGACAGGGAAGGAGACCCAGTACTTC.

V gene TRBV19 combines with J gene TRBJ1-6; tentative D call: TRBD1 (5 bases). Germline V gene sequence: CDR1 LNHDA, CDR2 SQIVND (reference sequence). V dropped 7 bases and J dropped 7 bases, with 23 bases sitting between them. CDR3 length equals 17 residues. CDR3 DNA: TGTGCCAGTAACGACAGAGGCACTTGGGGAGGCAATTCACCCCTCCACTTT. Residues: CASNDRGTWGGNSPLHF.

This chain joins TRBV5-4 and TRBJ2-5, with D unclear. Trimming left V 2 bases short and J 5 bases short, with 4 bases between. CDR3 length: 11 residues. Looked up from germline, CDR1 is SGHNT and CDR2 is YYREEE (reference sequence). CDR3 loop: CASSFQETQYF. The CDR3 bases are TGTGCCAGCAGCTTCCAGGAGACCCAGTACTTC.

This clone appeared a single time. This chain links TRBV18 with TRBJ1-6, with TRBD1 matching 7 bases. The CDR3 runs to 15 residues. From germline, CDR1 is KGHSH and CDR2 LQKENI. The ends lost 5 bases at V and 11 bases at J; junction bases unmatched: 12. Here the CDR3 DNA reads TGTGCCAGCTCATCACTGACAGGGAGTGAGGCACCCCTCCACTTT. This codes for CASSSLTGSEAPLHF.

The chain has TRBV21-1 and TRBJ2-1; the table gives TRBD1 as D, unverified against the DNA. TRBV21-1 has pseudogene status. The CDR3 is made up of 16 amino acids. The CDR3 DNA follows: TGTGCCAGCAATTTTGGAAGGGACAGGGTCTACAATGAGCAGTTCTTC. It yields the protein CASNFGRDRVYNEQFF.

This clone has only a few counts. The CDR3 loop reads CATSSDRVFYNSPLHF. The DNA for the CDR3 is TGTGCCACCTCCTCGGACAGGGTTTTTTATAATTCACCCCTCCACTTT. J is TRBJ1-6 and V is TRBV6-4, with 8 bases identical to TRBD1. This CDR3 is 16 amino acids long. The germline V gene encodes CDR1 MRHNA and CDR2 SNTAGT. J gave up 4 bases and V 10 bases, and 12 bases lay outside the gene matches.

The V call is TRBV6-1, the J call TRBJ1-5; no reliable D call. Germline assignment: CDR1 MNHNS and CDR2 SASEGT. This CDR3 is 16 amino acids long. V was shortened by 0 bases and J by 0 bases, with 9 bases between the two germline ends. The CDR3 DNA follows: TGTGCCAGCAGTGAAGCGACATCCCATAGCAATCAGCCCCAGCATTTT. Its protein product is CASSEATSHSNQPQHF.

The J gene is TRBJ1-6, the V gene TRBV3-1 (or the pseudogene TRBV3-2); TRBD1 is a possible D gene (5 bases). In germline, CDR1 is LGHDT, CDR2 YNNKEL (reference sequence). With 5 bases removed from V and 0 bases from J, the gap between germline ends came to 11 bases. The CDR3 consists of 16 residues. This chain's CDR3 is CASSGGANSYNSPLHF. CDR3 nucleotide sequence: TGTGCCAGCAGCGGCGGGGCAAACTCCTATAATTCACCCCTCCACTTT.

V is TRBV27 and J is TRBJ2-6; 11 nucleotides match TRBD1. Germline CDR1 is MNHEY and CDR2 is SMNVEV (reference sequence). With V trimmed by 1 base and J by 1 base, 9 bases remained unmatched. The CDR3 covers 20 residues. Written as DNA, the CDR3 is TGTGCCAGCAGTTTATTAACCCGGGACAGGGGGGTGTCTGGGGCCAACGTCCTGACTTTC. This encodes CASSLLTRDRGVSGANVLTF.

V and J are TRBV6-5 and TRBJ1-1; 7 nucleotides match TRBD1. The germline CDR1 and CDR2 sequences are MNHEY and SVGAGI. This CDR3 has 14 residues. Trimming removed 1 base from V and 5 bases from J; junction bases left unmatched: 4. The CDR3 protein is CASSYLDRDTEAFF. For the CDR3, the DNA is TGTGCCAGCAGTTACTTAGACAGGGATACTGAAGCTTTCTTT.

Written as DNA, the CDR3 is TGTGCCAGCAGTGCTGAACTAGGGACTAATGAAAAACTGTTTTTT. Translation gives CASSAELGTNEKLFF. The chain uses TRBV4-2 and TRBJ1-4, with D hard to call. CDR3 length equals 15 residues. Germline CDR1 reads LGHNA; CDR2 reads YNFKEQ. V was pared by 6 bases and J by 2 bases, with 13 bases between.

V and J are TRBV25-1 and TRBJ2-5; perhaps TRBD2 as D (6 bases). The CDR3 is 16 residues long. Trimming removed 1 base from V and 1 base from J, with 13 bases in between. The germline V gene encodes CDR1 MGHDK and CDR2 SYGVNS. Here the CDR3 reads CASSEWGTGVQETQYF. DNA for the CDR3: TGTGCCAGCAGTGAATGGGGGACGGGGGTCCAAGAGACCCAGTACTTC.

This rearrangement joins TRBV29-1 to TRBJ2-7; TRBD1 matches 7 bases. The CDR3 is 12 residues long. The trim removed 2 bases at V and 5 bases at J, leaving 3 bases unmatched. Germline assignment: CDR1 SQVTM and CDR2 ANQGSEA. CDR3 nucleotide sequence: TGCAGCGTTGAAAGACAGGGTGACGAGCAGTACTTC. Its translation is CSVERQGDEQYF.

This chain's CDR3 is CASSQDRGTADQETQYF. CDR3 coding DNA: TGCGCCAGCAGCCAAGATAGAGGGACAGCGGACCAAGAGACCCAGTACTTC. The chain has TRBV4-3 and TRBJ2-5; 7 bases are a match to TRBD1. The ends lost 0 bases at V and 0 bases at J; junction bases unmatched: 7. Germline V gene sequence: CDR1 LGHNA, CDR2 YSLEER. This CDR3 spans 17 amino acids.

The genes are TRBV27 and TRBJ2-2; no clear D. Trimming removed 3 bases from V and 1 base from J, with 9 bases in between. The CDR3 is 15 amino acids. Per germline, CDR1 MNHEY and CDR2 SMNVEV (reference sequence). CDR3 in amino acids: CASSFLSWNTGELFF. The CDR3, as DNA: TGTGCCAGCAGTTTTTTGTCTTGGAACACCGGGGAGCTGTTTTTT.

The chain is built from TRBV21-1 and TRBJ2-5; no DNA check was done on the table's D call, TRBD2. TRBV21-1 is termed a pseudogene. The CDR3 extends over 15 amino acids. This CDR3 is CASSISDFSGETQYF. The DNA of the CDR3 is TGTGCCAGCAGCATCAGTGACTTCTCGGGAGAGACCCAGTACTTC.

This clone was counted between two and nine times. CDR3 sequence: CASSSQPQGSNEKLFF. Here the CDR3 DNA reads TGCGCCAGCAGCTCCCAGCCACAGGGTTCAAATGAAAAACTGTTTTTT. The chain has TRBV5-1 and TRBJ1-4, with D possibly matching TRBD1 (6 bases). Per germline, CDR1 SGHRS and CDR2 YFSETQ. The V end lost 3 bases, the J end lost 5 bases, and 17 bases lay between the germline ends. This CDR3 comprises 16 residues.

The chain recombines TRBV6-2 or TRBV6-3 with TRBJ2-1; 7 bases align to TRBD2. The germline V gene has CDR1 MNHEY and CDR2 SVGEGT. The CDR3 has 17 amino acids. Germline trimming cut 2 bases from V and 5 bases from J; bases unmatched to any gene: 12. The DNA of the CDR3 is TGTGCCAGCAGTTACCGAGTGGGAGGGCTGCCTGACAATGAGCAGTTCTTC. Protein sequence: CASSYRVGGLPDNEQFF.

The genes are TRBV5-1 and TRBJ2-7; 7 bases fit TRBD1. CDR3 size: 14 residues. Germline-derived CDR1 and CDR2 are SGHRS and YFSETQ. V was clipped by 2 bases and J by 3 bases; unmatched bases: 5. The CDR3 is CASSLTTGSYEQYF. The CDR3 DNA sequence: TGCGCCAGCAGCTTAACGACAGGGAGCTACGAGCAGTACTTC.

The chain combines TRBV5-1 with TRBJ2-7; no clear D. CDR1 SGHRS and CDR2 YFSETQ come from the germline V gene. The CDR3 is 14 residues long. With 0 bases removed from V and 3 bases from J, the gap between germline ends came to 10 bases. DNA for the CDR3: TGCGCCAGCAGCTTGGTTCGGAGAGACTACGAGCAGTACTTC. Translating it yields CASSLVRRDYEQYF. The full variable domain, with the rest looked up from reference TRBV5-1 and TRBJ2-7, is KAGVTQTPRYLIKTRGQQVTLSCSPISGHRSVSWYQQTPGQGLQFLFEYFSETQRNKGNFPGRFSGRQFSNSRSEMNVSTLELGDSALYLCASSLVRRDYEQYFGPGTRLTVT.

V is TRBV6-5 and J is TRBJ1-3; D gene ambiguous. Germline CDR1 is MNHEY and CDR2 is SVGAGI. Trimming cost V 0 bases and J 0 bases, with 9 bases left between them. The CDR3 is 16 residues long. CDR3 nucleotides: TGTGCCAGCAGTTACTCAGGAGTCTCCTCTGGAAACACCATATATTTT. This encodes CASSYSGVSSGNTIYF.

This chain connects TRBV7-2 to TRBJ2-7; maybe TRBD2 (6 bases). CDR1 is SGHTA, CDR2 FQGNSA, per germline. Trimming shortened V by 5 bases and J by 3 bases, and 11 bases separated the two germline ends. This CDR3 comprises 13 residues. This CDR3 reads CASSPAGYYEQYF. The CDR3 DNA sequence: TGTGCCAGCAGCCCCGCGGGGTACTACGAGCAGTACTTC. Variable domain in full (rest from reference TRBV7-2 and TRBJ2-7): GAGVSQSPSNKVTEKGKDVELRCDPISGHTALYWYRQSLGQGLEFLIYFQGNSAPDKSGLPSDRFSAERTGGSVSTLTIQRTQQEDSAVYLCASSPAGYYEQYFGPGTRLTVT.

The rearrangement joins TRBV5-4 to TRBJ2-1; D possibly corresponds to TRBD2 (6 bases). CDR1 and CDR2 (germline): SGHNT, YYREEE (reference sequence). This CDR3 has 16 residues. V was shortened by 7 bases and J by 2 bases, with 19 bases between the two germline ends. DNA for the CDR3: TGTGCCAGCGACCTAGGTGGGGGAGGAACCTACAATGAGCAGTTCTTC. It is translated as CASDLGGGGTYNEQFF.

This clone was counted only a few times. This chain uses TRBV27 with TRBJ1-1, with D unclear. The V gene's germline CDR1 is MNHEY and CDR2 SMNVEV (reference sequence). CDR3 length: 12 amino acids. Trimming stripped 8 bases from V and 6 bases from J, with 13 bases between. The CDR3 sequence: CASRNTGAEAFF. The CDR3 DNA sequence: TGTGCCAGCCGTAATACCGGGGCTGAAGCTTTCTTT.

The chain joins TRBV6-4 to TRBJ2-1, with 15 bases fitting TRBD2. V lost 2 bases to trimming and J lost 6 bases; unmatched junction nucleotides: 8. Germline CDR1 and CDR2: MRHNA and SNTAGT. The CDR3 extends over 18 amino acids. This CDR3 reads CASSDPSGTSGGSNEQFF. CDR3 DNA sequence: TGTGCCAGCAGTGACCCCTCCGGGACTAGCGGGGGGTCCAATGAGCAGTTCTTC.

The chain is built from TRBV19 and TRBJ1-1; D gene unclear. The CDR3 has 14 residues. Trimming took off 5 bases at V and 1 base at J, with 11 bases between the two ends. Looked up from germline, CDR1 is LNHDA and CDR2 is SQIVND (reference sequence). The CDR3 loop reads CASSASRGNTEAFF. Here the CDR3 DNA reads TGTGCCAGTAGTGCATCACGGGGGAACACTGAAGCTTTCTTT.